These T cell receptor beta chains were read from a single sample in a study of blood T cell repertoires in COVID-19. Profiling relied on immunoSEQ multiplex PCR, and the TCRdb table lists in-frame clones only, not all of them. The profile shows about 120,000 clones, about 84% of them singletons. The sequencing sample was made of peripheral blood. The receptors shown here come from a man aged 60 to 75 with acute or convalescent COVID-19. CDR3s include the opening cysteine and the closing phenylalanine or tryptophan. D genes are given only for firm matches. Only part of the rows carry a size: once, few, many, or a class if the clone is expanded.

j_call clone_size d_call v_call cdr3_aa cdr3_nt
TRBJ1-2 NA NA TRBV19 CATGQPGDYGYTF TGTGCCACCGGACAGCCCGGGGACTATGGCTACACCTTC
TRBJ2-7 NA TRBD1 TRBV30 CAGLTGGPGEQYF TGTGCCGGATTGACAGGGGGGCCTGGGGAGCAGTACTTC
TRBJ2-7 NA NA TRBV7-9 CASSPPFGDYEQYF TGTGCCAGCAGCCCCCCCTTTGGAGACTACGAGCAGTACTTC
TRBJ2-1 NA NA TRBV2 CASSPAVAVPPNEQFF TGTGCCAGCAGCCCCGCCGTAGCGGTACCTCCCAATGAGCAGTTCTTC
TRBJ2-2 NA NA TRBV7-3 CASSRGGRELFF TGTGCCAGCAGCCGTGGCGGAAGGGAGCTGTTTTTT
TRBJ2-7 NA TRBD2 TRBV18 CASSPGGSYEQYF TGTGCCAGCTCCCCGGGAGGTTCATACGAGCAGTACTTC
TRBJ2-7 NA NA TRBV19 CASQSGYEQYF TGTGCCAGTCAGTCTGGCTACGAGCAGTACTTC
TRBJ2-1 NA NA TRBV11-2 CASSLVYGSGVTDNEQFF TGTGCCAGCAGCTTAGTTTACGGAAGCGGAGTGACTGACAATGAGCAGTTCTTC
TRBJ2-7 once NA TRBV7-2 CASRPGPYEQYF TGTGCCAGCAGGCCAGGGCCCTACGAGCAGTACTTC
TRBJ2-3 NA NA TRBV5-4 CASSSPGTLTDTQYF TGTGCCAGCAGCTCCCCCGGGACTTTAACAGATACGCAGTATTTT
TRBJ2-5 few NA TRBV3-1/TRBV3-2 CASSQGAGAQETQYF TGTGCCAGCAGCCAAGGTGCTGGGGCGCAAGAGACCCAGTACTTC
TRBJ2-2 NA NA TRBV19 CASSLQGTGELFF TGTGCCAGTAGTCTACAGGGCACCGGGGAGCTGTTTTTT
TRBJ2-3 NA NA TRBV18 CASSPPSSTYTQYF TGTGCCAGCTCACCACCGAGTTCAACCTATACGCAGTATTTT
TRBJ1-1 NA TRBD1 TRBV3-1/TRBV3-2 CASSLTGGVTEAFF TGTGCCAGCAGCCTGACAGGGGGGGTCACTGAAGCTTTCTTT
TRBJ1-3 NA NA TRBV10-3 CAIFVPGNTIYF TGTGCCATCTTCGTCCCTGGAAACACCATATATTTT
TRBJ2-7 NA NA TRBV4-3 CASSLSLGGQSYEQYF TGCGCCAGCAGCCTTAGCCTAGGGGGTCAGTCCTACGAGCAGTACTTC
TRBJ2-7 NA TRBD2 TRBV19 CASSGGSSGSPEQYF TGTGCCAGTAGTGGTGGGTCTAGCGGGAGTCCAGAGCAGTACTTC
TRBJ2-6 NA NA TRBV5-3 CARSLGGPGANVLTF TGTGCCAGAAGCTTGGGGGGGCCCGGGGCCAACGTCCTGACTTTC
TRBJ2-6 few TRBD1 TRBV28 CASSGGTGETSGANVLTF TGTGCCAGCAGCGGAGGGACAGGTGAAACCTCTGGGGCCAACGTCCTGACTTTC
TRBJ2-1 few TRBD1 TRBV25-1 CASSELQGVSSEQFF TGTGCCAGCAGTGAACTACAGGGGGTTTCGAGTGAGCAGTTCTTC
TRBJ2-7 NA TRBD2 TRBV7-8 CASSFWTGTKYEQYF TGTGCCAGCAGCTTCTGGACCGGGACTAAATACGAGCAGTACTTC